The 29 T cell receptor beta chains reported below all come from one sample, sequenced in a study of T cell repertoires in cytomegalovirus infection. TCRdb fed the reads into MiXCR, producing one record per CDR3 protein. The sample yields some 920,000 distinct CDR3 sequences, around 30% seen once. These receptors are not linked to any known antigen. The sample here was cultured CD8+ T cells from PBMCs, taken from culture after CMV antigen stimulation. All receptors derive from a human donor in good health (CMV status not recorded). Some clones in this sample may be carry-over from other donors' samples.

The chain combines TRBV6-6 with TRBJ1-1, with D uncertain. Germline lookup yields CDR1 MNHNY and CDR2 SVGAGI (reference sequence). CDR3 length equals 11 residues. V was pared by 7 bases and J by 3 bases, with 6 bases between. This CDR3 is CASIQDTEAFF. In nucleotides, the CDR3 is TGTGCCAGCATCCAGGACACTGAAGCTTTCTTT.

This clonotype was seen at least ten times. V usage is TRBV7-2 and J usage is TRBJ1-2; a weak D match, TRBD1 (5 bases). Germline V gene sequence: CDR1 SGHTA, CDR2 FQGNSA. V was clipped by 3 bases and J by 4 bases, with 9 bases between them. The CDR3 sequence is 13 residues long. In DNA, the CDR3 is TGTGCCAGCAGCTTCATCCAGGGCTATGGCTACACCTTC. It codes for CASSFIQGYGYTF. Full variable domain (missing parts from reference TRBV7-2 and TRBJ1-2): GAGVSQSPSNKVTEKGKDVELRCDPISGHTALYWYRQSLGQGLEFLIYFQGNSAPDKSGLPSDRFSAERTGGSVSTLTIQRTQQEDSAVYLCASSFIQGYGYTFGSGTRLTVV.

J is TRBJ2-1 and V is TRBV5-1; TRBD2 matches 14 bases. The V segment lost 6 bases and the J segment 3 bases; nucleotides outside the gene matches: 8. Germline V CDR1 and CDR2: SGHRS, YFSETQ. CDR3 size: 17 residues. CDR3 DNA sequence: TGCGCCAGCACCATGACTAGCGGGGGGGCCGGCTACAATGAGCAGTTCTTC. Residues: CASTMTSGGAGYNEQFF.

The rearrangement links TRBV10-3 to TRBJ2-5, with 11 bases fitting TRBD1. The CDR3 contains 19 residues. V lost 7 bases, J lost 5 bases, and 21 bases stayed unmatched. Germline CDR1 ENHRY, CDR2 SYGVKD. The CDR3 DNA reads TGTGCCATCAAACCCACCCCCCGGACAGGGGGCGCTTCCCCCGAGACCCAGTACTTC. It specifies CAIKPTPRTGGASPETQYF.

This clonotype was seen more than once but under ten times. V and J are TRBV7-9 and TRBJ2-7; TRBD1 or TRBD2 may be the D gene (5 bases each). Germline V gene data show CDR1 as SEHNR and CDR2 as FQNEAQ (reference sequence). The CDR3 sequence is 13 residues long. Trimming stripped 3 bases from V and 4 bases from J, with 10 bases between. The CDR3 nucleotides are TGTGCCAGCAGCTTGGGGGATTTTTACGAGCAGTACTTC. The encoded protein is CASSLGDFYEQYF.

There are a few counts of this clonotype. The genes are TRBV20-1 and TRBJ1-1; 8 bases align to TRBD1. Losses at the gene ends were 1 base for V and 0 bases for J; bases not matched to a gene: 4. The CDR3 runs to 15 residues. Germline-derived CDR1 and CDR2 are DFQATT and SNEGSKA (reference sequence). CDR3 DNA sequence: TGCAGTGCTAGAGGGACAGGGTTCATGAACACTGAAGCTTTCTTT. It encodes CSARGTGFMNTEAFF.

Ten or more counts support this clonotype. The V and J genes are TRBV7-8 and TRBJ1-1; TRBD1 agrees at 9 bases. The CDR3 covers 14 residues. The germline V gene has CDR1 SGHVS and CDR2 FQNEAQ. Trimming at V came to 10 bases and at J to 1 base, leaving 7 bases not matched to a gene. CDR3 in DNA: TGTGCCACCCTACTGGGACAGGGGAACACTGAAGCTTTCTTT. It translates to CATLLGQGNTEAFF.

In its sample, this clonotype was seen a few times. The chain uses TRBV7-4 and TRBJ2-2; 7 bases fit TRBD1. V was pared by 6 bases and J by 3 bases, with 7 bases of the junction left unmatched. This CDR3 has 15 residues. Germline CDR1 SGHVT, CDR2 SQSDAQ. CDR3 bases: TGTGCCAGCAGTCCTAGGGGGCGCGACACCGGGGAGCTGTTTTTT. Its translation: CASSPRGRDTGELFF.

This clonotype was seen ten or more times. The chain employs TRBV20-1 and TRBJ1-1; D is unresolved. The CDR3 extends over 11 amino acids. The germline gives CDR1 DFQATT, CDR2 SNEGSKA (reference sequence). V shed 1 base and J shed 0 bases, with 0 bases lying between them. The CDR3 reads CSARVNTEAFF. CDR3 in DNA: TGCAGTGCTAGAGTGAACACTGAAGCTTTCTTT.

The V gene is TRBV2, the J gene TRBJ1-5; D remains unclear. This CDR3 is 15 amino acids long. The V end lost 2 bases, the J end lost 3 bases, and 11 bases lay between the germline ends. Germline CDR1 SNHLY, CDR2 FYNNEI. The CDR3 loop reads CASSEFDTNNQPQHF. CDR3 nucleotide sequence: TGTGCCAGCAGTGAATTTGACACGAACAATCAGCCCCAGCATTTT.

This clonotype was detected only a few times. The J gene is TRBJ1-2, the V gene TRBV12-3 or TRBV12-4; TRBD1 matches 7 bases. The CDR3 is made up of 14 amino acids. Germline trimming cut 4 bases from V and 5 bases from J; bases unmatched to any gene: 7. CDR3 nucleotides: TGTGCCAGCAGTTCCTGGACAGGAGAGTATGGCTACACCTTC. Translated, it gives CASSSWTGEYGYTF.

The J gene is TRBJ1-5, the V gene TRBV10-3; D uncertain. This CDR3 has 15 amino acids. Germline V lookup: CDR1 ENHRY, CDR2 SYGVKD. The germline V and J ends were trimmed by 0 bases and 0 bases, with 6 bases remaining between them. CDR3 sequence reads: CAISESLDSNQPQHF. The CDR3 DNA follows: TGTGCCATCAGTGAGTCGTTGGATAGCAATCAGCCCCAGCATTTT.

The chain links TRBV7-9 to TRBJ1-2, with D maybe TRBD1 (5 bases). The ends were cut back, 3 bases at V and 5 bases at J, with 13 bases in the middle. The germline gives CDR1 SEHNR, CDR2 FQNEAQ (reference sequence). The CDR3 totals 14 residues. CDR3 loop: CASSLSTEGYGYTF. The CDR3 DNA reads as TGTGCCAGCAGCTTGTCGACTGAGGGGTATGGCTACACCTTC.

This CDR3 is CAISESAGAEQYV. CDR3 in DNA: TGTGCCATCAGTGAGTCGGCGGGTGCCGAGCAGTACGTC. J is TRBJ2-7 and V is TRBV10-3; a possible D gene is TRBD2 (5 bases). The germline CDR1 and CDR2 sequences are ENHRY and SYGVKD. This CDR3 is 13 amino acids long. V gave up 0 bases and J gave up 6 bases, with 9 bases separating them.

This clonotype has a handful of counts. The V and J genes are TRBV25-1 and TRBJ1-1, with D perhaps matching TRBD1 (5 bases). Deletions cut 5 bases from V and 7 bases from J, with 14 bases between. Germline CDR1 and CDR2: MGHDK and SYGVNS. This CDR3 is 13 amino acids long. In DNA, the CDR3 is TGTGCCAGCAGTTCTGGGGCAGGAGTTGAAGCTTTCTTT. Translation: CASSSGAGVEAFF.

This clonotype showed up just once. The chain combines TRBV27 with TRBJ2-7; maybe TRBD1 (5 bases). V was shortened by 4 bases and J by 6 bases, with 13 bases between the two germline ends. CDR3 length equals 13 residues. CDR1 MNHEY and CDR2 SMNVEV come from the germline V gene (reference sequence). CDR3 coding DNA: TGTGCCAGCAGTTCATCCTATAGGGGCGAGCAGTACGTC. It is translated as CASSSSYRGEQYV.

Ten or more counts support this clonotype. The chain joins TRBV12-3 or TRBV12-4 to TRBJ1-1; D perhaps matches TRBD1 (5 bases). V was trimmed by 3 bases and J by 10 bases, leaving 24 bases between them. The CDR3 covers 16 residues. The CDR3 sequence: CASSFEGFGRERRAFF. The CDR3 DNA reads as TGTGCCAGCAGTTTCGAGGGTTTCGGCAGGGAGCGTCGAGCTTTCTTT.

V usage is TRBV11-2 and J usage is TRBJ2-7; either TRBD1 or TRBD2 may supply D (5 bases each). Germline assignment: CDR1 SGHAT and CDR2 FQNNGV. The CDR3 is 15 amino acids. V was clipped by 3 bases and J by 4 bases, with 16 bases between them. CDR3 nucleotides: TGTGCCAGCAGCTTGAGGGGACCCGAGGCGTACGAGCAGTACGTC. This sequence encodes CASSLRGPEAYEQYV.

The chain has TRBV6-6 and TRBJ2-1, with TRBD2 as a possible D gene (6 bases). The CDR3 totals 15 residues. Trimming stripped 3 bases from V and 6 bases from J, with 15 bases between. Per the germline V gene, CDR1 is MNHNY and CDR2 is SVGAGI (reference sequence). The CDR3 DNA sequence: TGTGCCAGCAGTTATTTTCCCCAGGGAGGCAATGAGCAGTTCTTC. Translating it yields CASSYFPQGGNEQFF.

This clonotype was recorded many times. The chain recombines TRBV5-6 with TRBJ1-1; D gene uncertain. Germline values: CDR1 SGHDT, CDR2 YYEEEE. The CDR3 has 15 amino acids. V was clipped by 0 bases and J by 1 base, with 10 bases between them. CDR3 bases: TGTGCCAGCAGCTTGGTAGGCAGATCGAACACTGAAGCTTTCTTT. This encodes CASSLVGRSNTEAFF.

The genes are TRBV6-1 and TRBJ1-3, with TRBD1 identical over 9 bases. The V gene's germline CDR1 is MNHNS and CDR2 SASEGT. Trimming removed 6 bases from V and 7 bases from J; junction bases left unmatched: 13. The CDR3 has 16 amino acids. The CDR3 bases are TGTGCCAGCAGCCTGGGACAGGGAATTTTCGAGAACACCATATATTTT. It is translated as CASSLGQGIFENTIYF.

The rearrangement links TRBV12-3 or TRBV12-4 to TRBJ2-1, with TRBD2 as a possible D gene (5 bases). The V end lost 4 bases, the J end lost 5 bases, and 15 bases lay between the germline ends. The CDR3 length is 15 residues. The CDR3 reads CASSYSRAVDNEQFF. The CDR3 coding sequence is TGTGCCAGCAGTTATAGCCGAGCGGTCGACAATGAGCAGTTCTTC.

CDR3: CASSYPGQGQFF. The CDR3, as DNA: TGTGCCAGCAGCTATCCGGGACAGGGGCAGTTCTTC. The chain uses TRBV9 and TRBJ2-1, with 9 bases that match TRBD1. This CDR3 is 12 amino acids long. The V segment lost 4 bases and the J segment 12 bases; nucleotides outside the gene matches: 5. Germline lookup yields CDR1 SGDLS and CDR2 YYNGEE.

This clonotype was seen a few times. The V call is TRBV7-2, the J call TRBJ2-2, with a possible D match to TRBD2 (6 bases). The germline V gene has CDR1 SGHTA and CDR2 FQGNSA. This CDR3 is 15 amino acids long. V gave up 7 bases and J gave up 5 bases, with 17 bases separating them. The CDR3 nucleotides are TGTGCCAGCAACCAATTAGCGGAGGGTACCGGGGAGCTGTTTTTT. This gives the protein CASNQLAEGTGELFF.

This chain connects TRBV7-9 to TRBJ2-7; no firm D call. The V end was cut by 11 bases, the J end by 2 bases, with 16 bases between. Germline values: CDR1 SEHNR, CDR2 FQNEAQ (reference sequence). The CDR3 sequence is 13 residues long. The CDR3 DNA is TGTGCCGCCTCACCCGCAGGAACCTACGAGCAGTACTTC. Its translation: CAASPAGTYEQYF.

This clonotype was found a few times. The CDR3 DNA reads TGTGCCAGCAGTTACCACCGGGACAGCTCCTACGAGCAGTACGTC. This gives the protein CASSYHRDSSYEQYV. J is TRBJ2-7 and V is TRBV6-2 or TRBV6-3; 7 bases fit TRBD1. Germline V gene sequence: CDR1 MNHEY, CDR2 SVGEGT. J gave up 0 bases and V 2 bases, and 4 bases lay outside the gene matches. The CDR3 sequence is 15 residues long.

The chain combines TRBV7-9 with TRBJ1-4, with D perhaps TRBD1 (5 bases). Germline values: CDR1 SEHNR, CDR2 FQNEAQ (reference sequence). The CDR3 contains 15 residues. V was trimmed by 5 bases and J by 8 bases, leaving 18 bases between them. For the CDR3, the DNA is TGTGCCAGCAGCCCAGGGAGGGATGGGATGGAAAAACTGTTTTTT. Protein product: CASSPGRDGMEKLFF.

This clonotype turned up a few times. A read error may explain this, as a much larger clone is one base away. This rearrangement joins TRBV6-5 to TRBJ2-5; 7 nucleotides match TRBD2. V lost 10 bases to trimming and J lost 10 bases; unmatched junction nucleotides: 9. This CDR3 is built from 11 residues. The germline V gene has CDR1 MNHEY and CDR2 SVGAGI. The CDR3 DNA follows: TGTGCCAACACAAACGGGGGGTTCCAGTACTTC. It is translated as CANTNGGFQYF.

This clonotype was seen a handful of times. The rearrangement uses TRBV6-8 and TRBJ2-1, with a tentative D call TRBD2 (6 bases). In germline, CDR1 is MNHGY, CDR2 SAAAGT. CDR3 length: 13 amino acids. V was trimmed by 6 bases and J by 4 bases, leaving 10 bases between them. This CDR3 reads CASSWDWYNEQFF. In nucleotides, the CDR3 is TGTGCCAGCAGCTGGGACTGGTACAATGAGCAGTTCTTC.